The sequence of this T cell receptor (beta chain) was determined in a study of T cells in Graves' hyperthyroidism and ophthalmopathy. What was amplified from RNA transcripts were TCR beta CDR3 regions. The TCR CDR3 was amplified in a first-round RT-PCR using the HTBI primer set. TCRdb reanalysed the multiplex PCR reads using MiXCR and keeps one entry per CDR3 protein. The sample has a few hundred thousand distinct CDR3 sequences, under 15% seen once. This clonotype was counted ten times or more. The V end was cut by 1 base, the J end by 10 bases, with 8 bases between. In germline, CDR1 is LGHDT, CDR2 YNNKEL (reference sequence). This CDR3 comprises 12 residues.

The rearrangement joins TRBV3-1 to TRBJ2-1; D uncertain. Material for sequencing was blood. The clonotype originates from a woman between 25 and 40 years old with Graves' hyperthyroidism. The CDR3 coding sequence is TGTGCCAGCAGCCAAGGTCCGGCCGAGCAGTTCTTC. Protein: CASSQGPAEQFF.